Below are 7 T cell receptor beta chains sequenced from a single sample in a study of cytomegalovirus exposure and HLA in healthy donors. The PCR ran on 60 Vbeta and 13 Jbeta primers. The method was immunoSEQ multiplex PCR; TCRdb's version includes in-frame clones alone and lacks a portion of them. The repertoire has about 200,000 clones, 75% to 85% of them found once; the top ten carry 2.5% to 3.5%. Input material: PBMCs. These receptors were taken from a woman in her thirties or forties in good health and CMV-seronegative.

The chain carries TRBV15 and TRBJ2-3; TRBD1 agrees at 8 bases. CDR3 length: 14 amino acids. From germline, CDR1 is LNHNV and CDR2 YYDKDF (reference sequence). V was pared by 3 bases and J by 5 bases, with 4 bases of the junction left unmatched. CDR3 region: CATSSGTGKDTQYF. The CDR3 DNA reads as TGTGCCACCAGCAGTGGGACAGGCAAAGATACGCAGTATTTT.

This chain uses TRBV28 with TRBJ1-5, with D possibly TRBD1 on 5 matching bases. In germline, CDR1 is MDHEN, CDR2 SYDVKM. The CDR3 is 15 amino acids. V lost 3 bases and J 4 bases, leaving 13 bases between the germline ends. Written as DNA, the CDR3 is TGTGCCAGCAGTTTTCAGGGATACGGGAATCAGCCCCAGCATTTT. Translation gives CASSFQGYGNQPQHF.

CDR3 DNA sequence: TGTGCCAGTAGTTCACGGACAGGGGGCTTGGAGACCCAGTACTTC. It codes for CASSSRTGGLETQYF. V and J are TRBV19 and TRBJ2-5, with TRBD1 matching 11 bases. The CDR3 extends over 15 amino acids. V was pared by 5 bases and J by 5 bases, with 7 bases of the junction left unmatched. CDR1 and CDR2 (germline): LNHDA, SQIVND (reference sequence).

The chain recombines TRBV6-1 with TRBJ1-2; a possible D gene is TRBD1 (6 bases). The germline CDR1 and CDR2 sequences are MNHNS and SASEGT. The CDR3 totals 17 residues. Trimming took 1 base from V and 6 from J, leaving 21 bases between them. CDR3 loop: CASSEGTGRGLADGYTF. The CDR3 region has the DNA TGTGCCAGCAGTGAAGGTACAGGGCGCGGGTTAGCCGATGGCTACACCTTC.

The chain carries TRBV5-6 and TRBJ1-2; possible D gene TRBD1, 6 bases. Trimming shortened V by 2 bases and J by 5 bases, and 13 bases separated the two germline ends. CDR3 length equals 14 residues. Per the germline V gene, CDR1 is SGHDT and CDR2 is YYEEEE. CDR3 coding DNA: TGTGCCAGCAGCTTAGACCCGACAGGTTATGGCTACACCTTC. Amino acids: CASSLDPTGYGYTF.

The gene calls are TRBV5-1 and TRBJ2-7; tentatively, D is TRBD2 (5 bases). V was pared by 4 bases and J by 1 base, with 18 bases between. This CDR3 has 16 amino acids. Germline V lookup: CDR1 SGHRS, CDR2 YFSETQ. CDR3 sequence: CASSGGLLHVSYEQYF. Here the CDR3 DNA reads TGCGCCAGCAGCGGTGGACTCCTTCACGTGTCCTACGAGCAGTACTTC. Combining the CDR3 with reference TRBV5-1 and TRBJ2-7 gives the whole variable domain KAGVTQTPRYLIKTRGQQVTLSCSPISGHRSVSWYQQTPGQGLQFLFEYFSETQRNKGNFPGRFSGRQFSNSRSEMNVSTLELGDSALYLCASSGGLLHVSYEQYFGPGTRLTVT.

The rearrangement uses TRBV18 and TRBJ2-5; 10 bases fit TRBD1. The germline V gene encodes CDR1 KGHSH and CDR2 LQKENI. The CDR3 contains 16 residues. The J segment lost 4 bases and the V segment lost 4 bases, leaving 9 bases of the junction unmatched. The CDR3 loop is CASSRRDRGFGETQYF. The CDR3 DNA reads TGTGCCAGCTCACGCCGGGACAGGGGCTTCGGAGAGACCCAGTACTTC.